This T cell receptor (beta chain) is drawn from a study of blood T cells in healthy people across ages. A second roughly 6 to 12 cycle PCR used barcoded and J-beta primers. TCRdb passed the 5' RACE reads through MiXCR, listing each CDR3 protein once. Seen here are approximately 2,000,000 distinct CDR3 sequences, around 42% observed once, and the top ten hold roughly 23%. CDR1 and CDR2 from the germline V gene are SGHNT and YENEEA. With 6 bases removed from V and 1 base from J, the gap between germline ends came to 16 bases. The CDR3 has 17 residues. On this clonotype: The antigen is unknown.

Overall study findings and caveats: Older age coincided with a roughly linear decline in TCR beta diversity per million T cells. Greater diversity and more naive CD4+ cells were seen in long-lived donors than in aged donors. It was held that diversity estimates obtained from one million T cells represented underestimates.

PBMCs were isolated at a quantity of at least 7 million per sample. V and J are TRBV11-3 and TRBJ2-6, with D tentatively TRBD2 (6 bases). The specimen was blood. The TCR originated in a human donor in good health. This CDR3 reads CASSKPGLSSGANVLTF. The CDR3 DNA sequence: TGTGCCAGCAGTAAACCGGGACTTTCATCTGGGGCCAACGTCCTGACTTTC. The complete variable domain, with remaining parts taken from reference TRBV11-3 and TRBJ2-6, reads EAGVVQSPRYKIIEKKQPVAFWCNPISGHNTLYWYLQNLGQGPELLIRYENEEAVDDSQLPKDRFSAERLKGVDSTLKIQPAELGDSAVYLCASSKPGLSSGANVLTFGAGSRLTVL.